The 11 T cell receptor beta chains given below trace back to one sample, sequenced in a study of blood T cell repertoires in COVID-19. Here immunoSEQ multiplex PCR was the method, and the copy in TCRdb shows in-frame clones only, minus some. The sample includes over 250,000 clones, 70% to 90% of them seen just once. What was sequenced was peripheral blood. Receptors were obtained from a woman aged 70-85 years with acute or convalescent COVID-19.

This clone was seen a single time. The CDR3 protein is CASSEERGTGNEQFF. CDR3 in DNA: TGTGCCAGCAGTGAGGAGCGGGGGACTGGCAATGAGCAGTTCTTC. This sequence joins TRBV2 and TRBJ2-1; 8 bases are shared with TRBD2. Germline V lookup: CDR1 SNHLY, CDR2 FYNNEI. V lost 3 bases, J lost 6 bases, and 7 bases stayed unmatched. The CDR3 is 15 residues long. Full variable domain (outside the CDR3, taken from reference TRBV2 and TRBJ2-1): EPEVTQTPSHQVTQMGQEVILRCVPISNHLYFYWYRQILGQKVEFLVSFYNNEISEKSEIFDDQFSVERPDGSNFTLKIRSTKLEDSAMYFCASSEERGTGNEQFFGPGTRLTVL.

The chain recombines TRBV30 with TRBJ1-4; weak D call: TRBD1 (6 bases). The V end lost 3 bases, the J end lost 5 bases, and 13 bases lay between the germline ends. The CDR3 contains 14 residues. Germline-derived CDR1 and CDR2 are GTSNPN and SVGIG (reference sequence). CDR3 protein: CAWSQSGVNEKLFF. The CDR3 bases are TGTGCCTGGAGCCAATCAGGGGTGAATGAAAAACTGTTTTTT.

The chain recombines TRBV7-8 with TRBJ1-3; 7 bases align to TRBD1. Germline-derived CDR1 and CDR2 are SGHVS and FQNEAQ. The CDR3 sequence is 20 residues long. V dropped 0 bases and J dropped 2; count of bases not matched to a gene: 16. The CDR3 region has the DNA TGTGCCAGCAGCTTAGCGCATGGCCGGGACAGATCTGGAACTGGAAACACCATATATTTT. Amino acid sequence: CASSLAHGRDRSGTGNTIYF.

The chain uses TRBV24-1 and TRBJ2-1; TRBD1 agrees at 8 bases. Germline CDR1 KGHDR, CDR2 SFDVKD. The CDR3 has 15 residues. Losses at the gene ends were 4 bases for V and 9 bases for J; bases not matched to a gene: 10. The CDR3: CATSDGTGEMGEQFF. CDR3 nucleotides: TGTGCCACCAGTGACGGGACAGGTGAGATGGGTGAGCAGTTCTTC.

This chain joins TRBV5-4 and TRBJ1-1; D might be TRBD1 (6 bases). This CDR3 spans 15 amino acids. The ends were cut back, 3 bases at V and 1 base at J, with 13 bases in the middle. Looked up from germline, CDR1 is SGHNT and CDR2 is YYREEE (reference sequence). The CDR3 spells CASSSLGAGNTEAFF. CDR3 bases: TGTGCCAGCAGCTCCCTGGGGGCCGGGAACACTGAAGCTTTCTTT. The complete variable domain, with remaining parts taken from reference TRBV5-4 and TRBJ1-1, reads ETGVTQSPTHLIKTRGQQVTLRCSSQSGHNTVSWYQQALGQGPQFIFQYYREEENGRGNFPPRFSGLQFPNYSSELNVNALELDDSALYLCASSSLGAGNTEAFFGQGTRLTVV.

The chain couples TRBV20-1 to TRBJ2-7; 14 nucleotides line up with TRBD2. CDR3 size: 15 residues. V was pared by 3 bases and J by 3 bases, with 4 bases of the junction left unmatched. CDR1 is DFQATT, CDR2 SNEGSKA, per germline (reference sequence). The CDR3 protein is CSASRLAGGHYEQYF. CDR3 bases: TGCAGTGCTAGTAGACTAGCGGGGGGGCACTACGAGCAGTACTTC.

CDR3 coding DNA: TGCGCCAGCAGCTTGGACGGGGTTACCTCCTACGAGCAGTACTTC. Translating gives CASSLDGVTSYEQYF. V is TRBV5-1 and J is TRBJ2-7; D possibly corresponds to TRBD2 (5 bases). Germline CDR1 is SGHRS and CDR2 is YFSETQ. V was shortened by 0 bases and J by 0 bases, with 10 bases between the two germline ends. This CDR3 is built from 15 residues.

V usage is TRBV11-2 and J usage is TRBJ2-7, with 7 bases fitting TRBD1. This CDR3 comprises 14 residues. Trimming removed 2 bases from V and 2 bases from J; junction bases left unmatched: 3. CDR1 and CDR2 from the germline V gene are SGHAT and FQNNGV. CDR3 DNA sequence: TGTGCCAGCAGCTTAAGGGGACAGACCTACGAGCAGTACTTC. Protein: CASSLRGQTYEQYF.

V is TRBV15 and J is TRBJ1-2; D unresolved. CDR3 length: 13 residues. Trimming left V 4 bases short and J 0 bases short, with 6 bases between. The germline V gene has CDR1 LNHNV and CDR2 YYDKDF (reference sequence). The CDR3 protein is CATSTAANYGYTF. CDR3 DNA: TGTGCCACCAGCACCGCAGCTAACTATGGCTACACCTTC.

A single count supports this clone. This sequence joins TRBV30 and TRBJ1-1; D possibly corresponds to TRBD1 (5 bases). This CDR3 spans 14 amino acids. CDR1 is GTSNPN and CDR2 is SVGIG in the germline V gene (reference sequence). V was clipped by 5 bases and J by 1 base, with 14 bases between them. Here the CDR3 reads CAWAGVSRNTEAFF. CDR3 nucleotide sequence: TGTGCCTGGGCGGGGGTATCCAGGAACACTGAAGCTTTCTTT.

This sequence joins TRBV27 and TRBJ1-5, with D unresolved. This CDR3 comprises 14 residues. Germline loops: CDR1 MNHEY, CDR2 SMNVEV (reference sequence). The V gene lost 0 bases and the J gene lost 7 bases, with 10 bases spanning the gap. The CDR3 loop is CASSLSISAQPQHF. The CDR3 bases are TGTGCCAGCAGTTTATCGATCAGCGCCCAGCCCCAGCATTTT.